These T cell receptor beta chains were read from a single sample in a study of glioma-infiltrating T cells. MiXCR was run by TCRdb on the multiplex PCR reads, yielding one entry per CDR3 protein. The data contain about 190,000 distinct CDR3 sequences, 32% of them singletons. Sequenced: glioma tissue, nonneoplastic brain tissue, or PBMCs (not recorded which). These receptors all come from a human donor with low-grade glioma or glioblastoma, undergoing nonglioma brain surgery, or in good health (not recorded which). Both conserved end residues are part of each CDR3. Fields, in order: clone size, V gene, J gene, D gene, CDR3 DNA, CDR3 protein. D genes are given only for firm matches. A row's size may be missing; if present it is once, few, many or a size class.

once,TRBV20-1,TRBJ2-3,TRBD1,TGCAGTGCTTTCCCCGGGACAGGGGTAGCGAATACGCAGTATTTT,CSAFPGTGVANTQYF
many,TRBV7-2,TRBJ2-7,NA,TGTGCCAGCAGACAGGGTCACGAGCAGTACTTC,CASRQGHEQYF
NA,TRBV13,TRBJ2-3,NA,TGTGCCAGCAGCTCGCCAAATGGGGCAGATACGCAGTATTTT,CASSSPNGADTQYF
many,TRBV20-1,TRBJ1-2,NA,TGCAGTGCCCCTACCCCCGGGGGCACCTATGGCTACACCTTC,CSAPTPGGTYGYTF
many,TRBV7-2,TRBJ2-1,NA,TGTGCCAGCAGCTTAGATCGCGGAACCAGAGAGCAGTTCTTC,CASSLDRGTREQFF
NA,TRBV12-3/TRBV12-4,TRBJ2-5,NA,TGTGCCAGCAGTTTACAGCCCCCCGTGGGGACCCAGTACTTC,CASSLQPPVGTQYF
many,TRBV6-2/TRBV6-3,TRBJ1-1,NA,TGTGCCAGCAGTTACTCGGGCGGTCTACAGACTGAAGCTTTCTTT,CASSYSGGLQTEAFF
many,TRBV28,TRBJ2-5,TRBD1,TGTGCCAGCAGTTTGGACAGGGGGGCACAAGAGACCCAGTACTTC,CASSLDRGAQETQYF
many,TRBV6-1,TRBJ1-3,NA,TGTGCCAGCACCCCCAACATGAACCGTGGCACCATATATTTT,CASTPNMNRGTIYF
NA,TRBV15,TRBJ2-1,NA,TGTGCCACCAGCAGAGATCGAGGGCCCGCGGACAATGAGCAGTTCTTC,CATSRDRGPADNEQFF
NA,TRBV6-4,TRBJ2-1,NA,TGTGCCAGTAGTATATACACGGAGCAAGAGACCCAGTTCTTC,CASSIYTEQETQFF